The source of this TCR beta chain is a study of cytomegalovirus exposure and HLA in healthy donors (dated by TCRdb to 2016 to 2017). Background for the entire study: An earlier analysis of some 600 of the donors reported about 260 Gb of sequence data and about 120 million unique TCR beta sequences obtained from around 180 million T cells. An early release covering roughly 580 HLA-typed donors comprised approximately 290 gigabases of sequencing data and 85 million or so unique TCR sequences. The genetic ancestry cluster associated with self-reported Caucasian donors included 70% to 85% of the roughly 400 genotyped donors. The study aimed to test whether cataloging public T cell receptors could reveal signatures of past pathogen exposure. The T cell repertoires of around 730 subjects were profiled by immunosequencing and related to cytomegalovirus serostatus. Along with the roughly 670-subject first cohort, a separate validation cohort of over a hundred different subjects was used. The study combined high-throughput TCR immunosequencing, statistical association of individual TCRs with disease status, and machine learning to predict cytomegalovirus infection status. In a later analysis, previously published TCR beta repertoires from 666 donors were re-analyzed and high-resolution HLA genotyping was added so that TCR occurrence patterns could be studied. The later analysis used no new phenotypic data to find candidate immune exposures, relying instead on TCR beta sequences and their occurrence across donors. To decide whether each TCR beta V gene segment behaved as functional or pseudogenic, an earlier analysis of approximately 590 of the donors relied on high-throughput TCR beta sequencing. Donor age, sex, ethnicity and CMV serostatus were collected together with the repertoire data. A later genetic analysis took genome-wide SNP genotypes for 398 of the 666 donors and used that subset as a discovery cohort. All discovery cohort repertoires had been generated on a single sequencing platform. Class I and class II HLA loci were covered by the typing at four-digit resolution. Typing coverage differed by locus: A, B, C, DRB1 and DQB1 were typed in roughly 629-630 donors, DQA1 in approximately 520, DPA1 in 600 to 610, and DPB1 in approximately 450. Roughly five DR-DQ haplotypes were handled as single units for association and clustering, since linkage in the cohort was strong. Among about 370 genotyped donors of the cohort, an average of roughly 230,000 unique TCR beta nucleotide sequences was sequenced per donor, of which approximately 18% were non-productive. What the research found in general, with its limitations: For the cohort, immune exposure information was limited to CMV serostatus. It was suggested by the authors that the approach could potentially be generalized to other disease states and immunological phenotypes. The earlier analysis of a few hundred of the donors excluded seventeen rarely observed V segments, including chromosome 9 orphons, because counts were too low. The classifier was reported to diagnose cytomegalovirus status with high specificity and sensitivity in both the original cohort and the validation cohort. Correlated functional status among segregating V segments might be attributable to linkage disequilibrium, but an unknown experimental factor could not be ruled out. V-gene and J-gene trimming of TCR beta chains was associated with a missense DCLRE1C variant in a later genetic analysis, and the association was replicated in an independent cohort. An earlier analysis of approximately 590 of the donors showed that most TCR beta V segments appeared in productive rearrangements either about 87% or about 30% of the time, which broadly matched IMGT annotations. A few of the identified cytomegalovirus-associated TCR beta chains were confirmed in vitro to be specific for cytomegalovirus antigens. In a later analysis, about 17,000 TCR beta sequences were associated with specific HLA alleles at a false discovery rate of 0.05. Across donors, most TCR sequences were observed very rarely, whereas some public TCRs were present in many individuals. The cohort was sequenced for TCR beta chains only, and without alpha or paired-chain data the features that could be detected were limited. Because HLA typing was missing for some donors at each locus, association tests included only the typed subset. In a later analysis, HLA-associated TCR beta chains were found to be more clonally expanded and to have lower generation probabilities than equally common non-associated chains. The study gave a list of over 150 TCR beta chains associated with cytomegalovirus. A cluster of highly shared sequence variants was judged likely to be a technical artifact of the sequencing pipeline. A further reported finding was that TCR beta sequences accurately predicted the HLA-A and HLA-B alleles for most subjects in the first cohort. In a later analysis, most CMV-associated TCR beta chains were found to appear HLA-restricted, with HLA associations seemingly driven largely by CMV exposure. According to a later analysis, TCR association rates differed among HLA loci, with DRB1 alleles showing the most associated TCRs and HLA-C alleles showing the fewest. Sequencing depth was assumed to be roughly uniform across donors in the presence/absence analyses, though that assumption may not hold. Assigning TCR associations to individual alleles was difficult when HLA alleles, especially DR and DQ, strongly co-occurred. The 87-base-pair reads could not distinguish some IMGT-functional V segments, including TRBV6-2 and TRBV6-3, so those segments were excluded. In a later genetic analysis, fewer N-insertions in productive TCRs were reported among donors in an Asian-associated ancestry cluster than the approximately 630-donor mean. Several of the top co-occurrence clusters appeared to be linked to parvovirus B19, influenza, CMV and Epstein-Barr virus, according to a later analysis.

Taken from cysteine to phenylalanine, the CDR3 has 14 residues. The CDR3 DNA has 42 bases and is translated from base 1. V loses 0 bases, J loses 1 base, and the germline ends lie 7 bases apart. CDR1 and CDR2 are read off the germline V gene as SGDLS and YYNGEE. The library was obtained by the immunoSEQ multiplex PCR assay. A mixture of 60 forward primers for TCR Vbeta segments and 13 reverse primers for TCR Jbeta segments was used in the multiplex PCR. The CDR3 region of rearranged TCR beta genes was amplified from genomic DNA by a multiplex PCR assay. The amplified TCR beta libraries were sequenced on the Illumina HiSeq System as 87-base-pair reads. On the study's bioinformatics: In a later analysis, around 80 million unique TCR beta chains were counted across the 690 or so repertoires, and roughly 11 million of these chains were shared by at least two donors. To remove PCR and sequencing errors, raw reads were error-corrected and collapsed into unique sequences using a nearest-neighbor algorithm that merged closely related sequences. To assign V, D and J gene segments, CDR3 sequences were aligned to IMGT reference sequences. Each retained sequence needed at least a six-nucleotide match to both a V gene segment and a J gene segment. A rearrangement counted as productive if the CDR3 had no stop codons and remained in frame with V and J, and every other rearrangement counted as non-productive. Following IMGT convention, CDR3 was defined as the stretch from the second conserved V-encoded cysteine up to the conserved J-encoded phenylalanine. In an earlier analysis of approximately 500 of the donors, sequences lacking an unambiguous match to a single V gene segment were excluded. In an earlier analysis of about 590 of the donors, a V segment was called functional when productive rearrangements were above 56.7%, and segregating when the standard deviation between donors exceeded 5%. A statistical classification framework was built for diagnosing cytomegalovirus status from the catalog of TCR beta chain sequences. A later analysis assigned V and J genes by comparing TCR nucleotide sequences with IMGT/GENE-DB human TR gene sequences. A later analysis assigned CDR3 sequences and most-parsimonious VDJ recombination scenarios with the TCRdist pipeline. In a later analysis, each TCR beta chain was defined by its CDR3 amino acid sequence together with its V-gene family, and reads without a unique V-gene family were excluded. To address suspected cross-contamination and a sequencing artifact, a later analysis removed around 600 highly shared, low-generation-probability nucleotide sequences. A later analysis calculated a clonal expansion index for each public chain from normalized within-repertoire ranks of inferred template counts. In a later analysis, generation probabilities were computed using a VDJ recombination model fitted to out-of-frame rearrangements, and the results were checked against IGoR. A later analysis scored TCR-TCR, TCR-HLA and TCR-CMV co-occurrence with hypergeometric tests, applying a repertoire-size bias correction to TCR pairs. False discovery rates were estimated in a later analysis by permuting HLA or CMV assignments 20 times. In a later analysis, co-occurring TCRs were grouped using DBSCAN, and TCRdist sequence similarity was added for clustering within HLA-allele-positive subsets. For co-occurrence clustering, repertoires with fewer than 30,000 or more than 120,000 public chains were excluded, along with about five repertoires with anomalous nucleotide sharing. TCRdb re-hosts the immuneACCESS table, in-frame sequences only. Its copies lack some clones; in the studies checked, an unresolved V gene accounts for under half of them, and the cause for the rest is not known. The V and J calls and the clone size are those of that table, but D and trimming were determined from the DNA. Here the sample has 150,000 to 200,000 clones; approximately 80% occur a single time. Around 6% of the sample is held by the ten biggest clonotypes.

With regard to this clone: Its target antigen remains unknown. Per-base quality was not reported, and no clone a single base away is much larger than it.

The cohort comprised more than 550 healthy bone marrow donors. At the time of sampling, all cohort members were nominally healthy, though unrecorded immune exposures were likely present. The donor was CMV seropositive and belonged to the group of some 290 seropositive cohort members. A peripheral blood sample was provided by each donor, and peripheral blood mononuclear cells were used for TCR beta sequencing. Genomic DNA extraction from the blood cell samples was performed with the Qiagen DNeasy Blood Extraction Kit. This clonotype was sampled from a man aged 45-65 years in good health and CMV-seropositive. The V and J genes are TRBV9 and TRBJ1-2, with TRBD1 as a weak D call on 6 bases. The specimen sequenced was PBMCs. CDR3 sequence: CASSVGRGNYGYTF. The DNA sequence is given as TGTGCCAGCAGCGTAGGCAGGGGTAACTATGGCTACACCTTC.